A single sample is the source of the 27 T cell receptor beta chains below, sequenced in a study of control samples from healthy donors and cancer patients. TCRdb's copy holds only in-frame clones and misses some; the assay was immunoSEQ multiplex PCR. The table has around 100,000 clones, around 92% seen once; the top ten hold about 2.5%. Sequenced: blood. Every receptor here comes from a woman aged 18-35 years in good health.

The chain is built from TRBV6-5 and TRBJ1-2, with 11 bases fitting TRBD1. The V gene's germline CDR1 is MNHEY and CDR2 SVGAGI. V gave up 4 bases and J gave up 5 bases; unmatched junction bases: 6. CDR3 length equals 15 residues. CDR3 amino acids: CASSFGTGGEYGYTF. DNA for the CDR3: TGTGCCAGCAGTTTCGGGACAGGGGGAGAGTATGGCTACACCTTC.

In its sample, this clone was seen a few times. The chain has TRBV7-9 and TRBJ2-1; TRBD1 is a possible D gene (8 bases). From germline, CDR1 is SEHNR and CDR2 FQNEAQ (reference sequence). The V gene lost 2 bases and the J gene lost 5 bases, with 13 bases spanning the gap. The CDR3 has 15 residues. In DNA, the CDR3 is TGTGCCAGCAGCTTATACAGGGGGGGAAACAATGAGCAGTTCTTC. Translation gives CASSLYRGGNNEQFF.

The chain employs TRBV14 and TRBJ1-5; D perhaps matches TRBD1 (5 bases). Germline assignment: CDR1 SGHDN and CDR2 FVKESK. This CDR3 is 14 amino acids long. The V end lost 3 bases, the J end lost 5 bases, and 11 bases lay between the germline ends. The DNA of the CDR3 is TGTGCCAGCAGCCAGTCAGGGAGGGATCAGCCCCAGCATTTT. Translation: CASSQSGRDQPQHF.

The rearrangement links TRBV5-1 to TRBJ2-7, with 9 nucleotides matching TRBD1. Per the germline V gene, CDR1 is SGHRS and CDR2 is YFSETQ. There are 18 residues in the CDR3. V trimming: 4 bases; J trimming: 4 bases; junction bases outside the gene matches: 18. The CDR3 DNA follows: TGCGCCAGCAGCAAAGAGGGGAGCCTCGGACAGGGGCCATACGAGCAGTACTTC. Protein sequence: CASSKEGSLGQGPYEQYF.

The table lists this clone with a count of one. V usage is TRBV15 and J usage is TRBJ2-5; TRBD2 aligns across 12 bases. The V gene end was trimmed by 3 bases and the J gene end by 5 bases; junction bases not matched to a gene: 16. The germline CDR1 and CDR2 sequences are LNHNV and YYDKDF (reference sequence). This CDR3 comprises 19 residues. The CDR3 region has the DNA TGTGCCACCAGCAGGGGCAGGTTTGTTAGACTAGCGGGAGTGGAGACCCAGTACTTC. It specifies CATSRGRFVRLAGVETQYF.

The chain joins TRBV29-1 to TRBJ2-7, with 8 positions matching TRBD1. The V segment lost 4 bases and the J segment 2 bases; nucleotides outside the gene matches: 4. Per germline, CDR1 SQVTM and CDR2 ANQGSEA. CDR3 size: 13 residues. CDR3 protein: CSVARTGTYEQYF. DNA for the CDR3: TGCAGCGTTGCACGGACAGGGACCTACGAGCAGTACTTC.

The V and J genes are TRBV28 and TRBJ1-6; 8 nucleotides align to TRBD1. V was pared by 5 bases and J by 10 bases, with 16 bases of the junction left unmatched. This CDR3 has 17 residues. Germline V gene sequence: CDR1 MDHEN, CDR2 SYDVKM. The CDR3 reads CASSVDGTGLGWSPLHF. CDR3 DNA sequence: TGTGCCAGCAGTGTCGATGGGACAGGCCTCGGTTGGTCACCCCTCCACTTT. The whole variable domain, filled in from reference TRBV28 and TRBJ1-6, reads DVKVTQSSRYLVKRTGEKVFLECVQDMDHENMFWYRQDPGLGLRLIYFSYDVKMKEKGDIPEGYSVSREKKERFSLILESASTNQTSMYLCASSVDGTGLGWSPLHFGNGTRLTVT.

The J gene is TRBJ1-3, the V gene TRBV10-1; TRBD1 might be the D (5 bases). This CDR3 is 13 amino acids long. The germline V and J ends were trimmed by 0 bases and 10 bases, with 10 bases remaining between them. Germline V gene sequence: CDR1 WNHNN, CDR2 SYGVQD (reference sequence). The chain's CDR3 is CASSESGLRTIYF. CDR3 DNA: TGCGCCAGCAGTGAGTCGGGACTCAGGACCATATATTTT.

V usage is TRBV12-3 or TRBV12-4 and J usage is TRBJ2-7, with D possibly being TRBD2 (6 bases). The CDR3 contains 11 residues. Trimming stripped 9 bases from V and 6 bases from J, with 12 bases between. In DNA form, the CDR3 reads TGTGCCAGTTCGAGGAGGGGCGAGCAGTACTTC. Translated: CASSRRGEQYF.

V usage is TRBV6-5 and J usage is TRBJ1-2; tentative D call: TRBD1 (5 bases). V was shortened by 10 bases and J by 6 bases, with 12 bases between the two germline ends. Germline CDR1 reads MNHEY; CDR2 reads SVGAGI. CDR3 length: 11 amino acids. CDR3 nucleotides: TGTGCCACCTCGCGGGGGGATGGCTACACCTTC. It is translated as CATSRGDGYTF.

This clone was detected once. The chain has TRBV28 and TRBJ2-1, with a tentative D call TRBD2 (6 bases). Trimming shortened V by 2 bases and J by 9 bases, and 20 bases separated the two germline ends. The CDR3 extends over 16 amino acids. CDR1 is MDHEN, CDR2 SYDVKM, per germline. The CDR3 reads CASSLIRRALGGEQFF. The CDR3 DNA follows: TGTGCCAGCAGTTTAATAAGACGGGCCCTGGGGGGTGAGCAGTTCTTC.

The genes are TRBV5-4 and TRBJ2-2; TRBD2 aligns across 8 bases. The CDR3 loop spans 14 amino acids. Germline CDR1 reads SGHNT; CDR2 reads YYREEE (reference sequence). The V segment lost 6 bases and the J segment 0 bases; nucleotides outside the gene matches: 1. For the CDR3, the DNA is TGTGCCAGCAAGCGGGGGTCGAACACCGGGGAGCTGTTTTTT. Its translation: CASKRGSNTGELFF.

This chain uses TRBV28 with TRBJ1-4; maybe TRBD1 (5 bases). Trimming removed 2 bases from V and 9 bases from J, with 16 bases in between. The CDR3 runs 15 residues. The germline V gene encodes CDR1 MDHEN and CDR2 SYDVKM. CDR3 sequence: CASSLGGSFQKKLFF. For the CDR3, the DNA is TGTGCCAGCAGTTTAGGGGGGTCTTTTCAGAAAAAACTGTTTTTT. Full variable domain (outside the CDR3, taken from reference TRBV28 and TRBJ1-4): DVKVTQSSRYLVKRTGEKVFLECVQDMDHENMFWYRQDPGLGLRLIYFSYDVKMKEKGDIPEGYSVSREKKERFSLILESASTNQTSMYLCASSLGGSFQKKLFFGSGTQLSVL.

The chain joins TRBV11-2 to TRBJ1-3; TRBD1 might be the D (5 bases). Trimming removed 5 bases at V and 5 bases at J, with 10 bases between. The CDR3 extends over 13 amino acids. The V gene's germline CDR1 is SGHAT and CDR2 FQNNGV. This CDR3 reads CASSPGTRNTIYF. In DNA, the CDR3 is TGTGCCAGCAGCCCAGGGACGCGAAACACCATATATTTT.

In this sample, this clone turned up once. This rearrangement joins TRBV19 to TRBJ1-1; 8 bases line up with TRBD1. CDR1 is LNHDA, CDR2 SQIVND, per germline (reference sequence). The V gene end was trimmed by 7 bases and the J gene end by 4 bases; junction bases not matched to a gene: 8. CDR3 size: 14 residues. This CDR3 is CASTPTGVSTEAFF. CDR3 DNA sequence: TGTGCCAGTACTCCGACAGGGGTAAGCACTGAAGCTTTCTTT.

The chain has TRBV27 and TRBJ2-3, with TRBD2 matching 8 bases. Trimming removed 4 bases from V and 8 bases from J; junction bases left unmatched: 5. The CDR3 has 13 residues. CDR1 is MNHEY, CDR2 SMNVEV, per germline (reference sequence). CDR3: CASSSILAGTQYF. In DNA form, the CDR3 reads TGTGCCAGCAGTTCAATCCTAGCGGGTACGCAGTATTTT.

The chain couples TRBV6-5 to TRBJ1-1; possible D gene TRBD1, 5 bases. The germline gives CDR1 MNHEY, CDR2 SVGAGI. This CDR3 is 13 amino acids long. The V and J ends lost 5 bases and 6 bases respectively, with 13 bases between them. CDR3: CASSTRQFAEAFF. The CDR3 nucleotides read TGTGCCAGCAGTACCCGACAGTTCGCTGAAGCTTTCTTT.

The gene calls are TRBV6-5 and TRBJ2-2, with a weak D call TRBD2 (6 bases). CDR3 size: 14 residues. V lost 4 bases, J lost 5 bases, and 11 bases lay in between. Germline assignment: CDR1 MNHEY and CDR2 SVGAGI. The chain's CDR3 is CASSSGGETGELFF. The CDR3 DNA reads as TGTGCCAGCAGTTCCGGAGGGGAAACCGGGGAGCTGTTTTTT.

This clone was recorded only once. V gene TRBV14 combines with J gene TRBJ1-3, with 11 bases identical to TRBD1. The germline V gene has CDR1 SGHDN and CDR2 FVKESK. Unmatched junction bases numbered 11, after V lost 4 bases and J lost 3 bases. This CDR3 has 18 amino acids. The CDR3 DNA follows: TGTGCCAGCAGCCCATGGACAGGGGGCGTGAAACTTGGAAACACCATATATTTT. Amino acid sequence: CASSPWTGGVKLGNTIYF.

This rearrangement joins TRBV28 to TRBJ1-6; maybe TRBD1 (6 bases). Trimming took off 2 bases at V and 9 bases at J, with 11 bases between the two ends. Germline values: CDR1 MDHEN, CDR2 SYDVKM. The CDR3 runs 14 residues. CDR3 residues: CASSLLGTSSPLHF. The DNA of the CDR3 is TGTGCCAGCAGTTTACTAGGGACATCTTCACCCCTCCACTTT.

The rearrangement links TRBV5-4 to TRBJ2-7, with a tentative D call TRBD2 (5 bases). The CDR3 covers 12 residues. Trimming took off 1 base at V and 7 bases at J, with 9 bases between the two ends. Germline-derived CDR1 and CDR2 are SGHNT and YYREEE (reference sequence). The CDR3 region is CASSLPTGEQYF. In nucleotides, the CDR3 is TGTGCCAGCAGCTTGCCTACGGGGGAGCAGTACTTC.

The CDR3 reads CASSLAIPSSPLHF. CDR3 in DNA: TGTGCCAGCAGTTTGGCAATTCCGTCTTCACCCCTCCACTTT. The chain employs TRBV28 and TRBJ1-6, with D uncertain. Germline V gene data show CDR1 as MDHEN and CDR2 as SYDVKM. The CDR3 has 14 residues. Trimming left V 3 bases short and J 9 bases short, with 12 bases between.

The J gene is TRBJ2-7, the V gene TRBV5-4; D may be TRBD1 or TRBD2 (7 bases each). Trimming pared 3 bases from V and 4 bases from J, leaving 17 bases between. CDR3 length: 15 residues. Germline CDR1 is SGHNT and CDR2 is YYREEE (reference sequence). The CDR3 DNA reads TGTGCCAGCAGCTCCCAGGGGGGGAGGGCGTACGAGCAGTACTTC. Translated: CASSSQGGRAYEQYF.

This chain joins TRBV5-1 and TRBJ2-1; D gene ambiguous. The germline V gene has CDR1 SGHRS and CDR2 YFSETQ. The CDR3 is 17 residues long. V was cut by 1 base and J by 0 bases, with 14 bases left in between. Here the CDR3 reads CASSLTQSTSSYNEQFF. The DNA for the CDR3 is TGCGCCAGCAGCTTGACGCAGTCAACCAGCTCCTACAATGAGCAGTTCTTC.

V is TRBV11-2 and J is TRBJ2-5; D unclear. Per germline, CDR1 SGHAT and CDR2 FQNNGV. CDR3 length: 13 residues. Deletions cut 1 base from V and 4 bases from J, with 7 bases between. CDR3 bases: TGTGCCAGCAGCTTAGTGCCCGGAGAGACCCAGTACTTC. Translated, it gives CASSLVPGETQYF.

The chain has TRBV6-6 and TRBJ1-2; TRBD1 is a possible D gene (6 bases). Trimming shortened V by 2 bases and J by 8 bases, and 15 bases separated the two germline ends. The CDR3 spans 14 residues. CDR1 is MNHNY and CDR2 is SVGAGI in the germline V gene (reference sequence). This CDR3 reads CASSYVRQDGGYTF. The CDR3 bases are TGTGCCAGCAGTTACGTAAGACAGGATGGGGGCTACACCTTC.

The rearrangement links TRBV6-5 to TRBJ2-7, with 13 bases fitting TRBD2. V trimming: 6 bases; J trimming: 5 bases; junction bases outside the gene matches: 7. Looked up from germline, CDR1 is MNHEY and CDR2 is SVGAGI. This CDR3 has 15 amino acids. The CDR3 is CASRLKLAGGNEQYF. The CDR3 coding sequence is TGTGCCAGCAGACTCAAACTAGCGGGAGGGAACGAGCAGTACTTC.